The clone carrying this T cell receptor beta chain showed up just a few times. Its antigen remains unidentified. The PCR made use of 60 Vbeta and 13 Jbeta primers. Repertoires were generated with immunoSEQ multiplex PCR, while TCRdb's copy carries only in-frame clones and drops some. The sample holds approximately 110,000 clones, roughly two thirds seen once. CDR1 is SEHNR and CDR2 is FQNEAQ in the germline V gene (reference sequence). This CDR3 comprises 19 residues. This record comes from a study of cytomegalovirus exposure and HLA in healthy donors. Study-wide results and limits: In an earlier analysis, productive rearrangement rates for most beta V segments clustered near 87% or 30%.

The sequence was obtained from a man between 18 and 35 years old in good health and CMV-seropositive. Sequencing used PBMCs. This chain links TRBV7-9 with TRBJ2-4, with 11 bases that match TRBD2. The CDR3 bases are TGTGCAGCACCCCCCTCCGGGGTAGCGGGGGGGCGGTCCAAAAACATTCAGTACTTC. It is translated as CAAPPSGVAGGRSKNIQYF.